The 22 T cell receptor beta chains listed next were all sequenced from one sample in a study of T cell repertoires in cytomegalovirus infection. TCRdb re-called the reads through MiXCR, storing one row per CDR3 protein. The table shows tens of thousands of distinct CDR3 sequences, with around 20% occurring only once. No antigen has been identified for these receptors. The sample here was CD8+ T cells from cultured PBMCs, taken from culture after CMV antigen stimulation. These receptors were taken from a human donor in good health (CMV status not recorded). Some clones in this sample may be carry-over from other donors' samples.

Points on this clonotype: This may stem from a read error, because a much larger clone lies one nucleotide away. Because it lacks the conserved phenylalanine or tryptophan at the end, this CDR3 is likely a read error. V is TRBV5-1 and J is TRBJ2-1; D gene ambiguous. Per the germline V gene, CDR1 is SGHRS and CDR2 is YFSETQ. The V end lost 2 bases, the J end lost 6 bases, and 6 bases lay between the germline ends. This CDR3 is 12 amino acids long. The CDR3 DNA reads TGCGCCAGCAGCTTTCTGGGCAATGAGCAGTTCCTC. Translation: CASSFLGNEQFL.

This clonotype was seen only a few times. The V gene is TRBV20-1, the J gene TRBJ2-7, with 7 bases matching TRBD1. V shed 0 bases, J shed 0 bases, and the junction held 2 bases outside the gene matches. The CDR3 sequence is 14 residues long. Germline V lookup: CDR1 DFQATT, CDR2 SNEGSKA (reference sequence). CDR3 sequence (DNA): TGCAGTGCTAGAGATGGGACAGCCTCCTACGAGCAGTACTTC. Translated: CSARDGTASYEQYF.

The chain combines TRBV28 with TRBJ2-1; no definite D call. The CDR3 contains 11 residues. The V end lost 6 bases, the J end lost 6 bases, and 6 bases lay between the germline ends. Germline V lookup: CDR1 MDHEN, CDR2 SYDVKM. The CDR3 DNA follows: TGTGCCAGCAGCCGCCTCAATGAGCAGTTCTTC. This sequence encodes CASSRLNEQFF.

The sample holds a few counts of this clonotype. The V call is TRBV5-6, the J call TRBJ1-6; D is uncertain. The V gene lost 1 base and the J gene lost 8 bases, with 13 bases spanning the gap. The CDR3 covers 15 residues. From germline, CDR1 is SGHDT and CDR2 YYEEEE. The CDR3 region has the DNA TGTGCCAGCAGCTTGTGGGAGGCGGGTTATTCACCCCTCCACTTT. This encodes CASSLWEAGYSPLHF.

The rearrangement links TRBV7-8 to TRBJ2-1, with 10 bases that match TRBD2. This CDR3 spans 16 amino acids. With V trimmed by 5 bases and J by 6 bases, 10 bases remained unmatched. From germline, CDR1 is SGHVS and CDR2 FQNEAQ. CDR3 coding DNA: TGTGCCAGCAGCCCCAGACTAGCGGGTCTAACCAATGAGCAGTTCTTC. It specifies CASSPRLAGLTNEQFF.

This clonotype came up a few times. The chain uses TRBV12-3 or TRBV12-4 and TRBJ2-7; no clear D. This CDR3 has 16 amino acids. V was trimmed by 3 bases and J by 5 bases, leaving 20 bases between them. The CDR3 DNA sequence: TGTGCCAGCAGTTTCCGTATACAAGGCCCCTTGGACGAGCAGTACTTC. Amino acids: CASSFRIQGPLDEQYF.

This chain joins TRBV6-1 and TRBJ1-2, with a tentative D call TRBD1 (6 bases). V dropped 4 bases and J dropped 4 bases, with 16 bases sitting between them. The germline CDR1 and CDR2 sequences are MNHNS and SASEGT. This CDR3 comprises 15 residues. The DNA of the CDR3 is TGTGCCAGCAGTGCGGTAGGGGGGCCAGGCTATGGCTACACCTTC. It yields the protein CASSAVGGPGYGYTF.

The chain combines TRBV5-4 with TRBJ1-6, with D possibly matching TRBD1 (5 bases). Trimming removed 4 bases from V and 6 bases from J, with 17 bases in between. Germline V CDR1 and CDR2: SGHNT, YYREEE (reference sequence). This CDR3 is 16 amino acids long. The CDR3 region is CASSEGPPGVNSPLHF. CDR3 coding DNA: TGTGCCAGCAGCGAAGGACCCCCGGGGGTTAATTCACCCCTCCACTTT.

V and J are TRBV15 and TRBJ2-1; D is unresolved. The CDR3 length is 12 residues. The V and J ends lost 3 bases and 7 bases respectively, with 7 bases between them. From germline, CDR1 is LNHNV and CDR2 YYDKDF (reference sequence). The CDR3 DNA sequence: TGTGCCACCAGCAGGGTGGGGAATGAGCAGTTCTTC. It encodes CATSRVGNEQFF.

The chain recombines TRBV5-1 with TRBJ1-1; D may be TRBD1 (5 bases). Per the germline V gene, CDR1 is SGHRS and CDR2 is YFSETQ. V was pared by 4 bases and J by 2 bases, with 15 bases between. The CDR3 covers 15 residues. The CDR3 DNA follows: TGCGCCAGCAGCCTGAGGCCCAGGGACAACACTGAAGCTTTCTTT. The encoded protein is CASSLRPRDNTEAFF.

This clonotype was detected a few times. This chain connects TRBV12-3 or TRBV12-4 to TRBJ2-7; 7 bases fit TRBD2. The CDR3 sequence is 15 residues long. V gave up 3 bases and J gave up 6 bases; unmatched junction bases: 11. The CDR3 loop is CASSFAGGGSGEQYF. The CDR3 DNA reads as TGTGCCAGCAGTTTTGCGGGCGGGGGTTCGGGCGAGCAGTACTTC.

This clonotype came up a few times. The chain has TRBV7-3 and TRBJ2-5; 9 nucleotides match TRBD2. CDR3 length equals 14 residues. J gave up 3 bases and V 4 bases, and 3 bases lay outside the gene matches. Germline CDR1 is SGHTA and CDR2 is FQGTGA. CDR3 residues: CASSYPSGEETQYF. For the CDR3, the DNA is TGTGCCAGCAGCTACCCTAGCGGGGAAGAGACCCAGTACTTC.

This clonotype was counted between two and nine times. The rearrangement uses TRBV7-9 and TRBJ2-5; 14 nucleotides agree with TRBD2. Trimming removed 5 bases from V and 6 bases from J; junction bases left unmatched: 11. The CDR3 runs 17 residues. CDR1 SEHNR and CDR2 FQNEAQ come from the germline V gene (reference sequence). The CDR3 here is CASSAGRLAGGSKTQYF. The DNA for the CDR3 is TGTGCCAGCAGCGCCGGCAGACTAGCGGGAGGGTCGAAGACCCAGTACTTC.

The chain combines TRBV9 with TRBJ2-7; D call uncertain. In germline, CDR1 is SGDLS, CDR2 YYNGEE. The CDR3 contains 14 residues. Trimming left V 0 bases short and J 5 bases short, with 12 bases between. This CDR3 reads CASSVEGRLDEQYF. The CDR3, as DNA: TGTGCCAGCAGCGTAGAAGGTAGACTCGACGAGCAGTACTTC.

This clonotype was detected many times. The chain employs TRBV19 and TRBJ2-1; weak D call: TRBD2 (5 bases). The CDR3 length is 15 residues. Germline V gene lookup returns CDR1 LNHDA and CDR2 SQIVND (reference sequence). V was trimmed by 4 bases and J by 0 bases, leaving 10 bases between them. CDR3 bases: TGTGCCAGTAGTAGGGCGGGCCACTCCTACAATGAGCAGTTCTTC. Amino acid sequence: CASSRAGHSYNEQFF.

This chain uses TRBV7-3 with TRBJ2-7; weak D call: TRBD2 (5 bases). Germline CDR1 reads SGHTA; CDR2 reads FQGTGA. This CDR3 spans 15 amino acids. The V gene lost 1 base and the J gene lost 1 base, with 11 bases spanning the gap. The CDR3 loop reads CASSLNFRESYEQYF. CDR3 sequence (DNA): TGTGCCAGCAGCTTAAATTTTCGGGAATCCTACGAGCAGTACTTC.

This clonotype has more than one count but fewer than ten. The chain joins TRBV5-6 to TRBJ2-3; D not resolved. The CDR3 contains 13 residues. Trimming cost V 2 bases and J 0 bases, with 4 bases left between them. Germline CDR1 and CDR2: SGHDT and YYEEEE. The CDR3 region is CASSFWSTDTQYF. The CDR3 bases are TGTGCCAGCAGCTTCTGGAGCACAGATACGCAGTATTTT.

This clonotype was detected a few times. This chain links TRBV6-6 with TRBJ2-2; TRBD2 aligns across 8 bases. V shed 0 bases, J shed 10 bases, and the junction held 10 bases outside the gene matches. Germline CDR1 is MNHNY and CDR2 is SVGAGI (reference sequence). This CDR3 spans 16 amino acids. CDR3 nucleotide sequence: TGTGCCAGCAGTTACTCGTTAGCGGGGAGGGAAGCGGAGCTGTTTTTT. Translating it yields CASSYSLAGREAELFF.

The gene calls are TRBV7-6 and TRBJ2-7; perhaps TRBD2 as D (5 bases). V lost 3 bases to trimming and J lost 2 bases, with 8 bases between them. The V gene's germline CDR1 is SGHVS and CDR2 FNYEAQ. The CDR3 loop spans 13 amino acids. In DNA form, the CDR3 reads TGTGCCAGCAGCTTCCAGCGGACCTACGAGCAGTACTTC. Protein sequence: CASSFQRTYEQYF.

This clonotype appeared a few times. CDR3 region: CASSPDRINEQFF. As DNA, the CDR3 is TGTGCCAGCAGCCCTGACAGGATCAATGAGCAGTTCTTC. The chain is built from TRBV12-3 or TRBV12-4 and TRBJ2-1; a possible D gene is TRBD1 (6 bases). The CDR3 has 13 amino acids. Trimming removed 6 bases from V and 6 bases from J, with 12 bases in between.

This clonotype occurred a few times. The CDR3 here is CASSSWDGKTQYF. The CDR3 DNA follows: TGTGCCAGCAGCTCATGGGACGGCAAAACCCAGTACTTC. The J gene is TRBJ2-5, the V gene TRBV7-3; D might be TRBD1 or TRBD2, each matching 5 bases. Germline CDR1 SGHTA, CDR2 FQGTGA. With 4 bases removed from V and 8 bases from J, the gap between germline ends came to 14 bases. The CDR3 runs to 13 residues.

The J gene is TRBJ2-5, the V gene TRBV7-2; D uncertain. CDR3 length: 14 residues. CDR1 and CDR2 (germline): SGHTA, FQGNSA. V was shortened by 2 bases and J by 1 base, with 8 bases between the two germline ends. The CDR3 coding sequence is TGTGCCAGCAGCTTATGGGCCGCCCAAGAGACCCAGTACTTC. This encodes CASSLWAAQETQYF.